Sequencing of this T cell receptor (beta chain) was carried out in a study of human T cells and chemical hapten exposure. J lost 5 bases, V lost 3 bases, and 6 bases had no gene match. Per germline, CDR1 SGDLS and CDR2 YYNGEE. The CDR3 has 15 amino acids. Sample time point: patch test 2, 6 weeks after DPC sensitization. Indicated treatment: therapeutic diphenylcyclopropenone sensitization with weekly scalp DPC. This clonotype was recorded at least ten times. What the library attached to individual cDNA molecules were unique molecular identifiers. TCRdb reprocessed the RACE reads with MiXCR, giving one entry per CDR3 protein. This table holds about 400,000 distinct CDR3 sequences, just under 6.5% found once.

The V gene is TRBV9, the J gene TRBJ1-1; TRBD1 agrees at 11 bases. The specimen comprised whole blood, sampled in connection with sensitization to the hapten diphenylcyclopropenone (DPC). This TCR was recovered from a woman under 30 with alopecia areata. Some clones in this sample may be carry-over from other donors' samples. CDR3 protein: CASSGRTGGWTEAFF. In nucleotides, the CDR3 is TGTGCCAGCAGCGGCAGGACAGGGGGCTGGACTGAAGCTTTCTTT.